This TCR beta chain was documented in a study of graft-versus-host responses after intestinal transplantation. General study points: Detected in recipient marrow were GvH clones, some of which were first observed in ileum or blood.

V lost 6 bases and J 10 bases, leaving 18 bases between the germline ends. Germline V CDR1 and CDR2: GTSNPN, SVGIG (reference sequence). The CDR3 covers 12 residues. Comment on this clone: Its antigen is still unknown.

Only in-frame clones appear in the TCRdb table, and some are missing; sequencing was by immunoSEQ multiplex PCR. This repertoire shows around 110,000 clones, just over 90% found once; its top ten account for about 0.18%. The starting material was unstimulated CD4+ T cells sorted from spleen or lymph node cells, obtained before intestinal transplant. The rearrangement joins TRBV30 to TRBJ1-1; unclear D gene. This sequence originates from a human donor who received an intestinal transplant. The CDR3 here is CACKPVGGRAFF. The CDR3 region has the DNA TGTGCCTGTAAACCCGTTGGTGGCAGAGCTTTCTTT.